The 15 T cell receptor beta chains presented below share a single source sample, sequenced in a study of identical twins. In TCRdb, the 5' RACE reads were re-called with MiXCR into one record per CDR3 protein. Found here are 1.5 million to 2 million distinct CDR3 sequences, roughly a third of them singletons; the top ten hold 0.27%. Material for sequencing was cord blood. These TCRs come from a newborn girl in good health.

The chain is built from TRBV7-9 and TRBJ1-2; TRBD1 matches at 7 bases. The V and J ends lost 0 bases and 6 bases, in that order; junction bases with no gene match: 10. The CDR3 is 16 residues long. In germline, CDR1 is SEHNR, CDR2 FQNEAQ (reference sequence). DNA for the CDR3: TGTGCCAGCAGCTTAGCCCCCTCGACAGGGACCCATGGCTACACCTTC. Amino acid sequence: CASSLAPSTGTHGYTF.

The gene calls are TRBV20-1 and TRBJ2-7, with a tentative D call TRBD2 (5 bases). The CDR3 runs to 15 residues. The germline V gene has CDR1 DFQATT and CDR2 SNEGSKA (reference sequence). Trimming stripped 1 base from V and 7 bases from J, with 20 bases between. CDR3 residues: CSARARGRVRNEQYF. Here the CDR3 DNA reads TGCAGTGCTAGAGCCCGGGGTAGGGTAAGGAATGAGCAGTACTTC.

This clonotype was detected only a few times. The CDR3 DNA sequence: TGTGCCGTGTATTCTCCGGATGGCTACACCTTC. It is translated as CAVYSPDGYTF. The chain joins TRBV12-3 or TRBV12-4 to TRBJ1-2; no firm D call. Trimming removed 11 bases from V and 6 bases from J, with 13 bases in between. The CDR3 spans 11 residues.

V usage is TRBV6-6 and J usage is TRBJ2-1; 10 bases are a match to TRBD1. CDR3 size: 17 residues. Looked up from germline, CDR1 is MNHNY and CDR2 is SVGAGI (reference sequence). The V gene end was trimmed by 2 bases and the J gene end by 1 base; junction bases not matched to a gene: 5. The CDR3 region has the DNA TGTGCCAGCAGTTACCAGGCGGGACAGGGGTCCTACAATGAGCAGTTCTTC. Residues: CASSYQAGQGSYNEQFF.

This chain connects TRBV2 to TRBJ2-1, with 7 bases that match TRBD2. The closer fit of TRBJ2-7 to the DNA end suggests the J call may be wrong. The CDR3 totals 14 residues. Germline V gives CDR1 SNHLY, CDR2 FYNNEI. The CDR3 DNA sequence: TGTGCCAGCAGCGAGGGGCGGGGGAACAATGAGCAGTACTTC. Translated, it gives CASSEGRGNNEQYF.

Here the CDR3 reads CASSLKGWNEKLFF. For the CDR3, the DNA is TGTGCCAGCAGTTTAAAGGGGTGGAATGAAAAACTGTTTTTT. The chain joins TRBV12-3 or TRBV12-4 to TRBJ1-4; maybe TRBD1 (5 bases). The CDR3 extends over 14 amino acids. Trimming left V 2 bases short and J 5 bases short, with 9 bases between.

J is TRBJ2-1 and V is TRBV24-1; 10 bases line up with TRBD1. Germline V gene sequence: CDR1 KGHDR, CDR2 SFDVKD. This CDR3 region has 14 residues. Trimming cost V 6 bases and J 3 bases; bases outside gene matches: 1. The CDR3 protein is CATSRTGGYNEQFF. The DNA for the CDR3 is TGTGCCACCAGTAGGACAGGGGGCTACAATGAGCAGTTCTTC.

The chain recombines TRBV6-1 with TRBJ1-1; D may be TRBD1 (5 bases). Trimming removed 4 bases at V and 5 bases at J, with 23 bases between. Germline V lookup: CDR1 MNHNS, CDR2 SASEGT. The CDR3 sequence is 17 residues long. The CDR3 is CASSGPIGGNKGTEAFF. DNA for the CDR3: TGTGCCAGCAGTGGCCCCATTGGGGGAAATAAGGGTACTGAAGCTTTCTTT.

The V gene is TRBV6-1, the J gene TRBJ1-1; possibly TRBD1 for D (5 bases). This CDR3 comprises 13 residues. Germline CDR1 and CDR2: MNHNS and SASEGT. V dropped 6 bases and J dropped 6 bases, with 14 bases sitting between them. The CDR3 bases are TGTGCCAGCAGACCCAGGGTGAGAGCTGAAGCTTTCTTT. Translating gives CASRPRVRAEAFF.

The chain employs TRBV20-1 and TRBJ2-5; 8 bases map to TRBD2. The J call is uncertain, as TRBJ2-7 better fits the DNA end. The CDR3 is made up of 14 amino acids. The germline gives CDR1 DFQATT, CDR2 SNEGSKA (reference sequence). CDR3 DNA: TGCAGTGCTAGTTTTAGCGGGGACCCCAACGAGCAGTACTTC. It translates to CSASFSGDPNEQYF.

The chain links TRBV7-6 to TRBJ2-5; weak D call: TRBD1 (7 bases). The end of the DNA fits TRBJ2-7 better, so the J call may be wrong. Germline CDR1 SGHVS, CDR2 FNYEAQ. This CDR3 is built from 15 residues. CDR3 loop: CASSLLGGTDHEQYF. CDR3 bases: TGTGCCAGCAGCTTATTAGGGGGGACAGACCACGAGCAGTACTTC.

The chain couples TRBV27 to TRBJ1-6, with no clear D. The CDR3 length is 15 residues. V lost 1 base to trimming and J lost 3 bases, with 7 bases between them. CDR1 and CDR2 (germline): MNHEY, SMNVEV (reference sequence). The CDR3 region is CASSLWNGYNSPLHF. The CDR3 DNA sequence: TGTGCCAGCAGTTTATGGAACGGCTATAATTCACCCCTCCACTTT.

The genes are TRBV29-1 and TRBJ2-7; 11 nucleotides align to TRBD2. Germline V lookup: CDR1 SQVTM, CDR2 ANQGSEA. CDR3 length: 14 residues. The V and J ends lost 4 bases and 2 bases, in that order; junction bases with no gene match: 4. The CDR3 reads CSVAGTSGAYEQYF. The CDR3 DNA is TGCAGCGTTGCGGGGACTAGCGGAGCCTACGAGCAGTACTTC.

A word on this clonotype: Since a much larger clone is just one base distant, this may be a read error. The J gene is TRBJ2-1, the V gene TRBV24-1, with unresolved D. The DNA end is a closer match to TRBJ2-7, so the J assignment may be wrong. In germline, CDR1 is KGHDR, CDR2 SFDVKD. The CDR3 is made up of 15 amino acids. The CDR3 coding sequence is TGTGCCACCAGTGATAGTAGCCTAATATTCAATGAGCAGTACTTC. This translates into CATSDSSLIFNEQYF.

This clonotype showed up just a few times. This chain uses TRBV4-1 with TRBJ1-2; no firm D call. The CDR3 is 14 residues long. V was cut by 0 bases and J by 4 bases, with 9 bases left in between. Germline V lookup: CDR1 MGHRA, CDR2 YSYEKL. The CDR3 bases are TGCGCCAGCAGCCAAGAAAAAGGAGGCTATGGCTACACCTTC. Protein: CASSQEKGGYGYTF.